This T cell receptor (beta chain) comes out of a study of CD8+CD57+ T cells in acquired aplastic anemia. Points from the study as a whole: It was found that roughly 29 CD8+ CDR3 sequences were shared between patients and controls. Patient and control CD8+ Simpson's diversity was not significantly different.

Genomic DNA served as template for TCR beta VDJ and CDR3 profiling. MiXCR, run by TCRdb on the reads, gives a single entry per CDR3 protein. In the table there are about 200,000 distinct CDR3 sequences, 34% of which are singletons. Trimming left V 2 bases short and J 4 bases short, with 8 bases between. CDR1 is SEHNR and CDR2 is FQNEAQ in the germline V gene (reference sequence). The CDR3 has 13 residues. Ten or more counts support this clonotype. Its antigen is still unknown. The clonotype comes from a human donor in good health, serving as a control. Material for sequencing was sorted CD4+, CD8+, or CD8+CD57+ T cells (not recorded which) from PBMCs. The rearrangement uses TRBV7-9 and TRBJ1-1; no firm D call. In DNA, the CDR3 is TGTGCCAGCAGCTTATTAGTCGCCACTGAAGCTTTCTTT. Amino acid sequence: CASSLLVATEAFF.